The 17 T cell receptor beta chains given below trace back to one sample, sequenced in a study of shared clonotypes between healthy human individuals. Clones were read by immunoSEQ multiplex PCR, and TCRdb kept only the in-frame ones, dropping some. The sample contains 2 million to 2.5 million clones, 90% to 96% of which appear only once. The sequenced material came from naive CD4+ T cells sorted from blood. As to subset: CD45RA+ positively selected. The receptors shown here come from a man aged 18 to 30 in good health.

The rearrangement joins TRBV7-2 to TRBJ2-1; weak D call: TRBD1 (5 bases). The CDR3 has 14 residues. V dropped 3 bases and J dropped 6 bases, with 12 bases sitting between them. Germline CDR1 and CDR2: SGHTA and FQGNSA. In DNA, the CDR3 is TGTGCCAGCAGCTTTAGTCAGGGCCCCAATGAGCAGTTCTTC. Its protein is CASSFSQGPNEQFF.

The J gene is TRBJ2-3, the V gene TRBV7-9; no clear D. The CDR3 loop spans 11 amino acids. Trimming cost V 10 bases and J 5 bases, with 10 bases left between them. Germline lookup yields CDR1 SEHNR and CDR2 FQNEAQ (reference sequence). CDR3 region: CATSPGDTQYF. The CDR3 coding sequence is TGTGCCACCTCTCCGGGAGATACGCAGTATTTT.

V and J are TRBV11-2 and TRBJ2-7, with 9 positions matching TRBD2. Unmatched junction bases numbered 6, after V lost 0 bases and J lost 3 bases. The CDR3 loop spans 16 amino acids. Looked up from germline, CDR1 is SGHAT and CDR2 is FQNNGV. CDR3 bases: TGTGCCAGCAGCTTAGATCTCCTAGCGGGGATCTACGAGCAGTACTTC. Translation: CASSLDLLAGIYEQYF.

The chain couples TRBV5-1 to TRBJ1-5; 9 nucleotides line up with TRBD1. Losses at the gene ends were 4 bases for V and 7 bases for J; bases not matched to a gene: 6. Germline values: CDR1 SGHRS, CDR2 YFSETQ. The CDR3 has 14 residues. The CDR3 loop reads CASSVTGGQQPQHF. Written as DNA, the CDR3 is TGCGCCAGCAGCGTTACAGGGGGCCAACAGCCCCAGCATTTT.

This chain connects TRBV11-2 to TRBJ2-5; 12 bases map to TRBD2. Trimming at V came to 5 bases and at J to 7 bases, leaving 11 bases not matched to a gene. The CDR3 consists of 16 residues. Germline V CDR1 and CDR2: SGHAT, FQNNGV. The chain's CDR3 is CASSRETSGGQGTQYF. Here the CDR3 DNA reads TGTGCCAGCAGCCGGGAAACTAGCGGGGGGCAGGGGACCCAGTACTTC.

The gene calls are TRBV4-3 and TRBJ2-3, with D possibly being TRBD2 (6 bases). From germline, CDR1 is LGHNA and CDR2 YSLEER. Trimming took off 2 bases at V and 5 bases at J, with 17 bases between the two ends. This CDR3 has 16 amino acids. The CDR3 nucleotides read TGCGCCAGCAGCCAACGCCGGGGAGGCGGGCTAGATACGCAGTATTTT. Protein product: CASSQRRGGGLDTQYF.

The rearrangement uses TRBV29-1 and TRBJ2-7; the match to TRBD1 covers 9 bases. V was pared by 1 base and J by 2 bases, with 6 bases of the junction left unmatched. The CDR3 loop spans 15 amino acids. In germline, CDR1 is SQVTM, CDR2 ANQGSEA. CDR3 loop: CSVEGERTGAYEQYF. In DNA form, the CDR3 reads TGCAGCGTTGAAGGAGAGAGGACAGGGGCCTACGAGCAGTACTTC.

Written as DNA, the CDR3 is TGTGCCAGTAGTATGCACGAGCAGTACTTC. This sequence encodes CASSMHEQYF. This chain links TRBV19 with TRBJ2-7; D is undetermined. The CDR3 totals 10 residues. V gave up 3 bases and J gave up 5 bases, with 2 bases separating them. CDR1 LNHDA and CDR2 SQIVND come from the germline V gene (reference sequence).

This clone was counted a single time. The V gene is TRBV7-6, the J gene TRBJ2-1; 8 nucleotides line up with TRBD1. The trim removed 5 bases at V and 3 bases at J, leaving 6 bases unmatched. Germline-derived CDR1 and CDR2 are SGHVS and FNYEAQ. This CDR3 spans 15 amino acids. CDR3 sequence (DNA): TGTGCCAGCAGCCCACAGGGGGAGGTCTACAATGAGCAGTTCTTC. Residues: CASSPQGEVYNEQFF.

CDR3 in amino acids: CASSWGGGNTEAFF. The CDR3 bases are TGTGCCAGCAGCTGGGGCGGGGGGAACACTGAAGCTTTCTTT. The rearrangement uses TRBV6-5 and TRBJ1-1; D possibly corresponds to TRBD1 (5 bases). Between the trimmed V and J ends, which lost 6 bases and 1 base, there was a span of 12 bases. Germline assignment: CDR1 MNHEY and CDR2 SVGAGI. The CDR3 has 14 amino acids.

The J gene is TRBJ2-7, the V gene TRBV28, with 8 bases aligning to TRBD1. The CDR3 is 15 residues long. The J segment lost 3 bases and the V segment lost 7 bases, leaving 11 bases of the junction unmatched. Per germline, CDR1 MDHEN and CDR2 SYDVKM. CDR3 residues: CASTGTGTGDYEQYF. The DNA for the CDR3 is TGTGCCAGCACCGGGACCGGGACAGGCGACTACGAGCAGTACTTC.

V gene TRBV6-1 combines with J gene TRBJ1-4; 9 nucleotides agree with TRBD1. The CDR3 covers 14 residues. V lost 7 bases, J lost 5 bases, and 5 bases stayed unmatched. In germline, CDR1 is MNHNS, CDR2 SASEGT. CDR3 residues: CASIKTGGNEKLFF. CDR3 in DNA: TGTGCCAGCATCAAGACAGGGGGGAATGAAAAACTGTTTTTT.

This clone has only a few counts. The V gene is TRBV2, the J gene TRBJ1-2; D perhaps matches TRBD1 (6 bases). Germline CDR1 SNHLY, CDR2 FYNNEI. This CDR3 comprises 15 residues. Trimming left V 2 bases short and J 0 bases short, with 10 bases between. The CDR3 here is CASSEQGLANYGYTF. In DNA form, the CDR3 reads TGTGCCAGCAGTGAACAGGGGCTAGCTAACTATGGCTACACCTTC.

The chain joins TRBV27 to TRBJ1-2; D is unclear. Germline V gene lookup returns CDR1 MNHEY and CDR2 SMNVEV (reference sequence). CDR3 length: 15 amino acids. V gave up 1 base and J gave up 2 bases, with 11 bases separating them. CDR3 loop: CASSLYGSGNYGYTF. The CDR3 DNA follows: TGTGCCAGCAGTTTATATGGCAGCGGGAACTATGGCTACACCTTC.

J is TRBJ2-2 and V is TRBV28; D unresolved. The CDR3 has 13 residues. Germline V gene sequence: CDR1 MDHEN, CDR2 SYDVKM. Trimming pared 4 bases from V and 8 bases from J, leaving 11 bases between. CDR3 coding DNA: TGTGCCAGCAGTTCAACTAATCGGGGGGAGCTGTTTTTT. This codes for CASSSTNRGELFF.

V gene TRBV18 combines with J gene TRBJ2-7; TRBD2 matches 9 bases. The V and J ends lost 3 bases and 4 bases, in that order; junction bases with no gene match: 7. Germline-derived CDR1 and CDR2 are KGHSH and LQKENI. The CDR3 extends over 15 amino acids. The CDR3, as DNA: TGTGCCAGCTCACCGGCGGCTAGCGGGAATTACGAGCAGTACTTC. It translates to CASSPAASGNYEQYF.

The chain couples TRBV6-6 to TRBJ2-5; D gene unclear. The CDR3 runs to 12 residues. The germline V gene has CDR1 MNHNY and CDR2 SVGAGI (reference sequence). V lost 4 bases, J lost 1 base, and 4 bases lay in between. DNA of the CDR3: TGTGCCAGCAGTTCCCCCCAAGAGACCCAGTACTTC. Translation: CASSSPQETQYF.